This TCR beta chain was recorded in a study of control samples from healthy donors and cancer patients. Clones were read by immunoSEQ multiplex PCR, and TCRdb kept only the in-frame ones, dropping some. This sample has roughly 45,000 clones, with about 86% found just once. Germline CDR1 and CDR2: MRHNA and SNTAGT. The CDR3 is made up of 15 amino acids. Between the trimmed V and J ends, which lost 3 bases and 0 bases, there was a span of 10 bases. V and J are TRBV6-4 and TRBJ2-3; D is undetermined. The sequenced material came from PBMCs. The sequence derives from a woman aged 50 to 65 with lung cancer. CDR3 loop: CASSELGFSTDTQYF. The CDR3 DNA reads as TGTGCCAGCAGTGAATTGGGTTTCAGCACAGATACGCAGTATTTT.